Each of the 25 T cell receptor beta chains below was sequenced from the same sample in a study of cytomegalovirus exposure and HLA in healthy donors. Use of 60 Vbeta and 13 Jbeta primers characterized the PCR. Assay used: immunoSEQ multiplex PCR; TCRdb lists only in-frame clones, some missing. This sample has under 150,000 clones, with 75% to 80% found just once. Sequences were obtained from PBMCs. The receptors were sampled from a man between 18 and 29 years old in good health and CMV-seronegative.

The V and J genes are TRBV9 and TRBJ2-7; TRBD2 matches at 11 bases. V lost 0 bases and J lost 4; bases outside the gene matches: 9. CDR3 length: 17 amino acids. CDR1 SGDLS and CDR2 YYNGEE come from the germline V gene. CDR3 residues: CASSVDEMGTSGYEQYF. The CDR3 region has the DNA TGTGCCAGCAGCGTAGACGAGATGGGGACTAGCGGTTACGAGCAGTACTTC.

The V and J genes are TRBV18 and TRBJ1-2; maybe TRBD1 (6 bases). Trimming stripped 1 base from V and 3 bases from J, with 6 bases between. Germline CDR1 is KGHSH and CDR2 is LQKENI. CDR3 length: 13 residues. The CDR3 sequence: CASSPQGDYGYTF. The CDR3 nucleotides read TGTGCCAGCTCACCACAGGGGGACTATGGCTACACCTTC.

The rearrangement uses TRBV18 and TRBJ2-3; a possible D gene is TRBD2 (6 bases). The germline V gene encodes CDR1 KGHSH and CDR2 LQKENI. V was trimmed by 3 bases and J by 0 bases, leaving 13 bases between them. There are 16 residues in the CDR3. The CDR3 here is CASSPQSGPSTDTQYF. For the CDR3, the DNA is TGTGCCAGCTCACCTCAGAGCGGGCCGAGCACAGATACGCAGTATTTT.

This rearrangement joins TRBV13 to TRBJ2-1; 7 positions agree with TRBD1. The germline gives CDR1 PRHDT, CDR2 FYEKMQ (reference sequence). The junction had 5 bases not matched to a gene; V was cut back by 6 bases and J by 6 bases. This CDR3 has 13 amino acids. CDR3 sequence reads: CASSLTGPNEQFF. CDR3 sequence (DNA): TGTGCCAGCAGTCTGACAGGGCCCAATGAGCAGTTCTTC.

This chain links TRBV5-6 with TRBJ1-2; tentative D call: TRBD1 (6 bases). Trimming took 6 bases from V and 0 from J, leaving 21 bases between them. Germline V gene lookup returns CDR1 SGHDT and CDR2 YYEEEE. This CDR3 comprises 17 residues. Written as DNA, the CDR3 is TGTGCCAGCACGGGATGGGGGCGTAGTCCAACTAACTATGGCTACACCTTC. This codes for CASTGWGRSPTNYGYTF.

The genes are TRBV7-9 and TRBJ2-3, with a possible D match to TRBD1 (5 bases). Germline V lookup: CDR1 SEHNR, CDR2 FQNEAQ (reference sequence). The germline V and J ends were trimmed by 1 base and 4 bases, with 12 bases remaining between them. This CDR3 has 15 residues. The CDR3 loop reads CASSLGQGGPDTQYF. In DNA, the CDR3 is TGTGCCAGCAGCTTAGGCCAGGGCGGCCCAGATACGCAGTATTTT. Based on the CDR3 plus reference TRBV7-9 and TRBJ2-3, the full variable domain is DTGVSQNPRHKITKRGQNVTFRCDPISEHNRLYWYRQTLGQGPEFLTYFQNEAQLEKSRLLSDRFSAERPKGSFSTLEIQRTEQGDSAMYLCASSLGQGGPDTQYFGPGTRLTVL.

This chain links TRBV27 with TRBJ1-6, with a tentative D call TRBD1 (5 bases). This CDR3 has 14 residues. V lost 2 bases, J lost 6 bases, and 8 bases lay in between. Germline V gives CDR1 MNHEY, CDR2 SMNVEV (reference sequence). In DNA, the CDR3 is TGTGCCAGCAGTTTAAGGGGTTTTAATTCACCCCTCCACTTT. Protein sequence: CASSLRGFNSPLHF.

V usage is TRBV9 and J usage is TRBJ2-2; tentative D call: TRBD1 (5 bases). The CDR3 consists of 15 residues. Germline loops: CDR1 SGDLS, CDR2 YYNGEE. The ends were cut back, 4 bases at V and 3 bases at J, with 13 bases in the middle. The CDR3 bases are TGTGCCAGCAGCAGGAGCGACAGCTACACCGGGGAGCTGTTTTTT. This translates into CASSRSDSYTGELFF.

The chain joins TRBV10-3 to TRBJ1-2; possibly TRBD1 for D (5 bases). The germline V gene encodes CDR1 ENHRY and CDR2 SYGVKD. This CDR3 region has 13 residues. Between the trimmed V and J ends, which lost 5 bases and 1 base, there was a span of 8 bases. The CDR3 loop reads CAISKTDNYGYTF. DNA of the CDR3: TGTGCCATCAGTAAGACAGATAACTATGGCTACACCTTC.

The CDR3 region is CSVTAVGGTEAFF. The CDR3, as DNA: TGCAGCGTGACTGCAGTGGGGGGCACTGAAGCTTTCTTT. J is TRBJ1-1 and V is TRBV29-1, with TRBD1 as a possible D gene (5 bases). The CDR3 is 13 residues long. The V gene lost 6 bases and the J gene lost 4 bases, with 15 bases spanning the gap. The germline gives CDR1 SQVTM, CDR2 ANQGSEA.

The chain combines TRBV27 with TRBJ2-3; D possibly corresponds to TRBD1 (5 bases). Trimming shortened V by 5 bases and J by 3 bases, and 21 bases separated the two germline ends. The germline CDR1 and CDR2 sequences are MNHEY and SMNVEV (reference sequence). This CDR3 has 17 amino acids. In nucleotides, the CDR3 is TGTGCCAGCAGTCAACCGACAGCGCTTACGCGAACAGATACGCAGTATTTT. Amino acid sequence: CASSQPTALTRTDTQYF.

The chain has TRBV7-9 and TRBJ1-2; 10 bases fit TRBD1. The CDR3 totals 15 residues. Germline CDR1 is SEHNR and CDR2 is FQNEAQ (reference sequence). The J segment lost 7 bases and the V segment lost 5 bases, leaving 10 bases of the junction unmatched. CDR3 DNA sequence: TGTGCCAGCAGCCTACCGGGACAGGGGCGTACTGGCTACACCTTC. Translating it yields CASSLPGQGRTGYTF.

The chain couples TRBV27 to TRBJ2-7; D might be TRBD2 (6 bases). The CDR3 is made up of 14 amino acids. V lost 2 bases and J 3 bases, leaving 11 bases between the germline ends. The germline V gene has CDR1 MNHEY and CDR2 SMNVEV (reference sequence). CDR3 in DNA: TGTGCCAGCAGTTTAGGTAGCGGCTACTACGAGCAGTACTTC. Protein sequence: CASSLGSGYYEQYF.

The chain employs TRBV13 and TRBJ2-1, with 10 positions matching TRBD2. Germline CDR1 reads PRHDT; CDR2 reads FYEKMQ (reference sequence). The junction had 11 bases not matched to a gene; V was cut back by 4 bases and J by 8 bases. CDR3 length equals 16 residues. CDR3 bases: TGTGCCAGCAGCTCCGCGCTAGCGGGGGCTGGGGATGAGCAGTTCTTC. It encodes CASSSALAGAGDEQFF.

The chain has TRBV9 and TRBJ1-2; 7 bases line up with TRBD1. This CDR3 is 15 amino acids long. Trimming cost V 4 bases and J 4 bases; bases outside gene matches: 10. Germline V gene data show CDR1 as SGDLS and CDR2 as YYNGEE. The CDR3 bases are TGTGCCAGCAGCACAGGACAGGCCCCCTCCTATGGCTACACCTTC. Its protein is CASSTGQAPSYGYTF.

The chain links TRBV2 to TRBJ2-2, with 10 bases lining up with TRBD1. Germline trimming cut 7 bases from V and 6 bases from J; bases unmatched to any gene: 5. The CDR3 spans 14 residues. CDR1 and CDR2 (germline): SNHLY, FYNNEI. CDR3 protein: CASNRDRGAGELFF. The CDR3 region has the DNA TGTGCCAGCAACCGGGACAGGGGTGCCGGGGAGCTGTTTTTT.

The rearrangement joins TRBV5-4 to TRBJ2-5; 12 bases match TRBD2. The V segment lost 0 bases and the J segment 5 bases; nucleotides outside the gene matches: 5. This CDR3 is 16 amino acids long. Looked up from germline, CDR1 is SGHNT and CDR2 is YYREEE (reference sequence). CDR3 sequence reads: CASSLELAGGMETQYF. The CDR3 coding sequence is TGTGCCAGCAGCTTGGAACTAGCGGGGGGTATGGAGACCCAGTACTTC.

The rearrangement joins TRBV18 to TRBJ2-2, with 10 bases fitting TRBD2. V shed 5 bases, J shed 4 bases, and the junction held 4 bases outside the gene matches. Germline CDR1 and CDR2: KGHSH and LQKENI. The CDR3 has 15 residues. CDR3 sequence: CASSEREGRTGELFF. CDR3 DNA: TGTGCCAGCTCAGAGCGGGAGGGCCGCACCGGGGAGCTGTTTTTT.

The chain recombines TRBV5-1 with TRBJ1-2; the D is unclear. Germline V gene lookup returns CDR1 SGHRS and CDR2 YFSETQ. V gave up 1 base and J gave up 6 bases, with 16 bases separating them. There are 15 residues in the CDR3. The CDR3 nucleotides are TGCGCCAGCAGCTTGTTGTCGCAGGCAATGGATGGCTACACCTTC. This codes for CASSLLSQAMDGYTF.

This clone was detected only a few times. The V call is TRBV5-1, the J call TRBJ1-4; D ambiguous. Germline CDR1 reads SGHRS; CDR2 reads YFSETQ. Trimming pared 0 bases from V and 8 bases from J, leaving 11 bases between. The CDR3 is 14 residues long. CDR3 sequence reads: CASSLESLEEKLFF. In nucleotides, the CDR3 is TGCGCCAGCAGCTTGGAATCACTTGAGGAAAAACTGTTTTTT. Variable domain in full (rest from reference TRBV5-1 and TRBJ1-4): KAGVTQTPRYLIKTRGQQVTLSCSPISGHRSVSWYQQTPGQGLQFLFEYFSETQRNKGNFPGRFSGRQFSNSRSEMNVSTLELGDSALYLCASSLESLEEKLFFGSGTQLSVL.

The rearrangement uses TRBV11-3 and TRBJ2-5; a weak D match, TRBD1 (7 bases). Per the germline V gene, CDR1 is SGHNT and CDR2 is YENEEA. V gave up 4 bases and J gave up 5 bases, with 14 bases separating them. CDR3 length equals 14 residues. In nucleotides, the CDR3 is TGTGCCAGCAGCTGGAGGGGACAGAGGGAGACCCAGTACTTC. It is translated as CASSWRGQRETQYF.

V gene TRBV5-1 combines with J gene TRBJ2-7, with 7 bases fitting TRBD1. The CDR3 has 17 residues. Germline V gene lookup returns CDR1 SGHRS and CDR2 YFSETQ. Unmatched junction bases numbered 11, after V lost 0 bases and J lost 2 bases. The DNA of the CDR3 is TGCGCCAGCAGCTTGGGGTCAGGGCGACAGGGTGCCTACGAGCAGTACTTC. It is translated as CASSLGSGRQGAYEQYF. Drawing the rest from reference TRBV5-1 and TRBJ2-7, the complete variable domain is KAGVTQTPRYLIKTRGQQVTLSCSPISGHRSVSWYQQTPGQGLQFLFEYFSETQRNKGNFPGRFSGRQFSNSRSEMNVSTLELGDSALYLCASSLGSGRQGAYEQYFGPGTRLTVT.

This sequence joins TRBV10-1 and TRBJ2-7, with a tentative D call TRBD1 (5 bases). With 0 bases removed from V and 5 bases from J, the gap between germline ends came to 5 bases. The CDR3 contains 12 residues. The germline gives CDR1 WNHNN, CDR2 SYGVQD (reference sequence). The CDR3 nucleotides are TGCGCCAGCAGTGAGTCAGGGGACGAGCAGTACTTC. Its protein is CASSESGDEQYF.

Comments on this clone: At one of its ends the junction is not consistent with the germline gene, which may arise from a read error. The V gene is TRBV7-9, the J gene TRBJ2-7, with 9 positions matching TRBD1. There are 17 residues in the CDR3. The germline gives CDR1 SEHNR, CDR2 FQNEAQ (reference sequence). CDR3 DNA: TGTGCCAGCAGCTCATACCCCGGGACAGGGATGACCTACGGGCAGTACTTC. Encoded protein: CASSSYPGTGMTYGQYF.

The V call is TRBV5-1, the J call TRBJ2-7; TRBD2 matches 12 bases. V shed 4 bases and J 4 bases; nucleotides not matched to a gene: 6. The germline gives CDR1 SGHRS, CDR2 YFSETQ. The length of the CDR3 is 15 residues. The CDR3 nucleotides read TGCGCCAGCAGCCATATGACTAGCGGGAGTTACGAGCAGTACTTC. Protein sequence: CASSHMTSGSYEQYF.